These T cell receptor beta chains were read from a single sample in a study of cytomegalovirus exposure and HLA in healthy donors. Sequencing used immunoSEQ multiplex PCR; TCRdb keeps in-frame clones, though not all of them. The sample shows 120,000 or so clones, roughly 80% of them seen only once. The specimen sequenced was PBMCs. The receptors stem from a young man in good health and CMV-seronegative. CDR3s include the opening cysteine and the closing phenylalanine or tryptophan. A D gene is named only where the DNA matches it firmly. A row's size may be missing; if present it is once, few, many or a size class.

CDR3nt	CDR3aa	d_gene	abundance	len	v_gene	j_gene
TGTGCCAGCTCACCAATCTCCACTTCCGGGACTAGCGGGGGCAATGAGCAGTTCTTC	CASSPISTSGTSGGNEQFF	TRBD2	-	19	TRBV18	TRBJ2-1
TGTGCCAGCAGTGAACGGGTTTTGAATCAGCCCCAGCATTTT	CASSERVLNQPQHF	-	-	14	TRBV25-1	TRBJ1-5
TGTGCCAGCAGTTCTCCGACAGGGGCCAACACCGGGGAGCTGTTTTTT	CASSSPTGANTGELFF	TRBD1	-	16	TRBV27	TRBJ2-2
TGTGCCACCAGCAAAGTGGGGAGCCAAGAGACCCAGTACTTC	CATSKVGSQETQYF	-	few	14	TRBV15	TRBJ2-5
TGTGCCAGCAGCCCTAGCGGGGGGGTGGCCGGGGAGCTGTTTTTT	CASSPSGGVAGELFF	TRBD2	few	15	TRBV7-2	TRBJ2-2
TGTGCCAGCAGCGTAGGCAGGCGAGATGTTTCTGGCTACACCTTC	CASSVGRRDVSGYTF	-	-	15	TRBV9	TRBJ1-2
TGTGCCAGCAGTACGGGACAGTTGAACACTGAAGCTTTCTTT	CASSTGQLNTEAFF	TRBD1	-	14	TRBV27	TRBJ1-1
TGTGCCAGCAGTTACGGGGCAGGGGTAGGCTACACCTTC	CASSYGAGVGYTF	-	-	13	TRBV6-5	TRBJ1-2
TGTGCCATCGGCACAGATAGCAATCAGCCCCAGCATTTT	CAIGTDSNQPQHF	-	few	13	TRBV10-3	TRBJ1-5
TGCGCCAGCAGCCAAGTGCTAGCGGTTGCCTACAATGAGCAGTTCTTC	CASSQVLAVAYNEQFF	TRBD2	-	16	TRBV4-1	TRBJ2-1
TGTGCCAGCAGTGAAAGAGGACAGGACAATCAGCCCCAGCATTTT	CASSERGQDNQPQHF	TRBD1	-	15	TRBV25-1	TRBJ1-5
TGCGCCAGCAGCCAAGATCTGGGGAAGCGACTAAGGGCTAACTATGGCTACACCTTC	CASSQDLGKRLRANYGYTF	-	-	19	TRBV4-3	TRBJ1-2
TGTGCCAGCAGCTCCGGGACTAGCCGCAATGAGCAGTTCTTC	CASSSGTSRNEQFF	TRBD2	-	14	TRBV7-7	TRBJ2-1
TGTGCCAGCAGCCTAAGACAGGGGACCGGGGAGCTGTTTTTT	CASSLRQGTGELFF	TRBD1	-	14	TRBV7-6	TRBJ2-2
TGTGCCAGCAGCTTTTATCCCGGGGAGACCCAGTACTTC	CASSFYPGETQYF	-	-	13	TRBV7-2	TRBJ2-5
TGTGCCAGCAGCTTACCGGTGGGCCTGGAGACCCAGTACTTC	CASSLPVGLETQYF	-	-	14	TRBV13	TRBJ2-5
TGTGCCTGGAGTCATAGGAGGGGGCAAGGGGAAAAACTGTTTTTT	CAWSHRRGQGEKLFF	TRBD1	-	15	TRBV30	TRBJ1-4
TGTGCCAGCAGCGACACAGGGTATAATTCACCCCTCCACTTT	CASSDTGYNSPLHF	-	-	14	TRBV7-9	TRBJ1-6
TGTGCCAGCAGCCCCCGACTAGCGGGGGGGCAGGGGACCCAGTACTTC	CASSPRLAGGQGTQYF	TRBD2	-	16	TRBV7-2	TRBJ2-5
TGTGCCAGCAGCTTAGCCCTAGCGGGGCGCACAGATACGCAGTATTTT	CASSLALAGRTDTQYF	TRBD2	once	16	TRBV7-8	TRBJ2-3
TGTGCCAGTAGTATAGATCCGGGCCGGCGGGGAGAGACCCAGTACTTC	CASSIDPGRRGETQYF	-	once	16	TRBV19	TRBJ2-5
TGTGCCAGCAGCTTGCAGGGAATACGAAATGAGCAGTTCTTC	CASSLQGIRNEQFF	-	-	14	TRBV5-6	TRBJ2-1
TGTGCCAGCAGCGAGGACCCAGGGGCCACCAAAAACAGTCAGTACTTC	CASSEDPGATKNSQYF	-	once	16	TRBV9	TRBJ2-4
TGTGCCAGCAGCTCCCATCGAGGGGGGAACACTGAAGCTTTCTTT	CASSSHRGGNTEAFF	-	once	15	TRBV6-1	TRBJ1-1
TGTGCCAGCAGTGTGGGCGGGGGGACAGATACGCAGTATTTT	CASSVGGGTDTQYF	TRBD2	once	14	TRBV6-1	TRBJ2-3
TGTGCCAGCAGTCCTAGCGGGGGAGGTCGAGATACGCAGTATTTT	CASSPSGGGRDTQYF	TRBD2	-	15	TRBV11-2	TRBJ2-3
TGCGTCAGCAGCTTGTCACATGAGCAGTACTTC	CVSSLSHEQYF	-	-	11	TRBV5-1	TRBJ2-7
TGTGCCATCAGTCTGCCGACAGGATGGCAGTATTTC	CAISLPTGWQYF	-	-	12	TRBV10-3	TRBJ2-7
TGCGCCAGCAGCCAAGCAACCGGGACAGGGACCTACGAGCAGTACTTC	CASSQATGTGTYEQYF	TRBD1	-	16	TRBV4-1	TRBJ2-7
TGTGCCAGCAGTCAGGGGAAGACGCAGTATTTT	CASSQGKTQYF	-	-	11	TRBV6-5	TRBJ2-3
TGTGCCAGCAGTGAGAGAGCAGGGGTGTACACTGAAGCTTTCTTT	CASSERAGVYTEAFF	-	-	15	TRBV2	TRBJ1-1
TGCGCCAGCAGCCAAGTCCGTGGCAGGGGGCCTGAAGCTTTCTTT	CASSQVRGRGPEAFF	TRBD1	-	15	TRBV4-3	TRBJ1-1
TGTGCCAGCAGCCAGGACAGGGCGCCTCTCGGCTACACCTTC	CASSQDRAPLGYTF	TRBD1	-	14	TRBV5-6	TRBJ1-2
TGTGCCAGCAGTGAAGGGCGCGGCTCGGGGGACAATTCACCCCTCCACTTT	CASSEGRGSGDNSPLHF	-	few	17	TRBV6-1	TRBJ1-6
TGTGCCAGCAAGGGACAGACTGGAAACACCATATATTTT	CASKGQTGNTIYF	TRBD1	few	13	TRBV6-5	TRBJ1-3
TGTGCCAGCAGCCGAAAACTAGCGGGGGGTGAAGAGACCCAGTACTTC	CASSRKLAGGEETQYF	TRBD2	-	16	TRBV5-4	TRBJ2-5
TGCGCCAGCCCACGTATCACTATGCGGACCTACGAGCAGTACTTC	CASPRITMRTYEQYF	-	-	15	TRBV5-1	TRBJ2-7
TGCGCCAGCAGCTTGGAGGGACAGGGGCCAATCAAAAACATTCAGTACTTC	CASSLEGQGPIKNIQYF	TRBD1	-	17	TRBV5-1	TRBJ2-4
TGCAGCGCCTGGAGGGACGAGGGGAACACTGAAGCTTTCTTT	CSAWRDEGNTEAFF	-	-	14	TRBV29-1	TRBJ1-1
TGCGCCAGCAGCCGCGGACAGTCGGACGTCACCGGGGAGCTGTTTTTT	CASSRGQSDVTGELFF	-	-	16	TRBV5-1	TRBJ2-2
TGTGCCAGCAGCTTAAATGGGCACTCGTGGGGCTACACCTTC	CASSLNGHSWGYTF	-	-	14	TRBV7-8	TRBJ1-2
TGTGCCAGCAGCTTGCGGATGCGTTCACCCCTCCACTTT	CASSLRMRSPLHF	-	-	13	TRBV7-2	TRBJ1-6
TGTGCCAGTAGTACAGACTGGACTAGCACAGATACGCAGTATTTT	CASSTDWTSTDTQYF	-	-	15	TRBV19	TRBJ2-3
TGTGCCAGCAACGCAGGGCCCTATGGCTACACCTTC	CASNAGPYGYTF	-	-	12	TRBV2	TRBJ1-2
TGTGCCAGCAGCGCGTACAGGGGTAACTCAGGAGAGACCCAGTACTTC	CASSAYRGNSGETQYF	TRBD1	-	16	TRBV5-6	TRBJ2-5
TGTGCCAGCAGTTTCCGAATAGCGGGGGCGTACAATGAGCAGTTCTTC	CASSFRIAGAYNEQFF	TRBD2	-	16	TRBV11-2	TRBJ2-1
TGTGCCAGCAGCGTAGCTTTCGAGACCTACGAGCAGTACTTC	CASSVAFETYEQYF	-	-	14	TRBV9	TRBJ2-7
TGTGCCAGCAGCTTAGAGCTAGCGGGGGCCTCGAACACCGGGGAGCTGTTTTTT	CASSLELAGASNTGELFF	TRBD2	-	18	TRBV7-9	TRBJ2-2
TGTGCCAGCAGGAGGGACAGGGTAAGCCTCAATGAGCAGTTCTTC	CASRRDRVSLNEQFF	TRBD1	-	15	TRBV2	TRBJ2-1
TGTGCCACCAGCAGAGATCCCCCTGGACTGAACTATGGCTACACCTTC	CATSRDPPGLNYGYTF	-	-	16	TRBV15	TRBJ1-2
TGTGCCAGCACCCTAGACGGGAGCACAGATACGCAGTATTTT	CASTLDGSTDTQYF	-	-	14	TRBV9	TRBJ2-3
TGTGCCAGCAGTGAGGATTTAGGCGGGGGGGGTCAGTTCTTC	CASSEDLGGGGQFF	TRBD2	few	14	TRBV2	TRBJ2-1
TGCAGCGTTTCGACCAGACTAGCCCACGAGCAGTACTTC	CSVSTRLAHEQYF	TRBD2	-	13	TRBV29-1	TRBJ2-7
TGTGCCAGCAAGCAGGGATTGTACGAGCAGTACTTC	CASKQGLYEQYF	-	few	12	TRBV2	TRBJ2-7
TGCGCCAGCAGCTTGGGACTAGCGGATTTCCAAGAGACCCAGTACTTC	CASSLGLADFQETQYF	TRBD2	-	16	TRBV5-1	TRBJ2-5
TGTGCCAGCAGCTTGGACAGGGAAGAAGCCAATCAGCCCCAGCATTTT	CASSLDREEANQPQHF	-	once	16	TRBV5-5	TRBJ1-5
TGTGCCAGCAGCTTAGACCCCGTCAACAGATACGAGCAGTACTTC	CASSLDPVNRYEQYF	-	few	15	TRBV7-2	TRBJ2-7
TGTGCCAGCAGCGCCGGTCCTCAGGACAGGGTGAATGAGCAGTTCTTC	CASSAGPQDRVNEQFF	TRBD1	-	16	TRBV11-2	TRBJ2-1
TGTGCCAGCAGTGAGACAGGACGGGATCTACGAGGGCAGTACTTC	CASSETGRDLRGQYF	-	few	15	TRBV2	TRBJ2-5